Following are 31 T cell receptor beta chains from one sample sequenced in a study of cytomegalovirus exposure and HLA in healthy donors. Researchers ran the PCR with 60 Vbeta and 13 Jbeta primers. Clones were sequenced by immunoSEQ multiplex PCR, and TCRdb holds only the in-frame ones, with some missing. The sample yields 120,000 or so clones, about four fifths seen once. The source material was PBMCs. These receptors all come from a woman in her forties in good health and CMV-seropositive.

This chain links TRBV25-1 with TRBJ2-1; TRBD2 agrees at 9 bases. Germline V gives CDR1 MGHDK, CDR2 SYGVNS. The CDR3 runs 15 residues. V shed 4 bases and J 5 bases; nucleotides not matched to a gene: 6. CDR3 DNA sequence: TGTGCCAGCAGTGCCGGACTAGCGCCGAACAATGAGCAGTTCTTC. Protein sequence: CASSAGLAPNNEQFF.

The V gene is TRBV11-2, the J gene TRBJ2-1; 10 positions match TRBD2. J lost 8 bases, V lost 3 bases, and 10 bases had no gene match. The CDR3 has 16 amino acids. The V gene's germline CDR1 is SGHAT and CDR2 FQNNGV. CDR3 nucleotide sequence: TGTGCCAGCAGCTTGGGAGCGGGAGGGAGAAGGTATGAGCAGTTCTTC. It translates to CASSLGAGGRRYEQFF.

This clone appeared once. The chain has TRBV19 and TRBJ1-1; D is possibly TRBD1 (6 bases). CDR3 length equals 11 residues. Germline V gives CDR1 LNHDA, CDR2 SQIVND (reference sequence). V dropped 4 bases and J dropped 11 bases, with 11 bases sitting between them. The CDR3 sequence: CASSSRDNAFF. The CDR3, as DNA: TGTGCCAGTAGTAGCCGGGACAACGCTTTCTTT.

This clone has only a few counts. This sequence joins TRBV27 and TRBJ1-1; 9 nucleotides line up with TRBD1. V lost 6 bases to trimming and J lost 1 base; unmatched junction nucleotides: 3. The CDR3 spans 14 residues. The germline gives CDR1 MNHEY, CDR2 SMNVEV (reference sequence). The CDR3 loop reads CASRKDRGNTEAFF. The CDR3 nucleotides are TGTGCCAGCAGAAAGGACAGGGGGAACACTGAAGCTTTCTTT.

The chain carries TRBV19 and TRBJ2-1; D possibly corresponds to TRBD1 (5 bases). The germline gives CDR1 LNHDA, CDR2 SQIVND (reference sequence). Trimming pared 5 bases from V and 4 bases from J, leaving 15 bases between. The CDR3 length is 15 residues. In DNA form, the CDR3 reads TGTGCCAGTAGTTCCCAGGGCGGCGGTTACAATGAGCAGTTCTTC. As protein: CASSSQGGGYNEQFF. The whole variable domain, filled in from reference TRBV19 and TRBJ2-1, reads DGGITQSPKYLFRKEGQNVTLSCEQNLNHDAMYWYRQDPGQGLRLIYYSQIVNDFQKGDIAEGYSVSREKKESFPLTVTSAQKNPTAFYLCASSSQGGGYNEQFFGPGTRLTVL.

The CDR3 spells CASRGTSGMYEQYF. CDR3 coding DNA: TGTGCCAGCAGAGGGACTAGCGGGATGTACGAGCAGTACTTC. The V and J genes are TRBV28 and TRBJ2-7; 13 nucleotides agree with TRBD2. Trimming at V came to 6 bases and at J to 4 bases, leaving 3 bases not matched to a gene. From germline, CDR1 is MDHEN and CDR2 SYDVKM. This CDR3 has 14 amino acids. The variable domain in full, completed from reference TRBV28 and TRBJ2-7, reads DVKVTQSSRYLVKRTGEKVFLECVQDMDHENMFWYRQDPGLGLRLIYFSYDVKMKEKGDIPEGYSVSREKKERFSLILESASTNQTSMYLCASRGTSGMYEQYFGPGTRLTVT.

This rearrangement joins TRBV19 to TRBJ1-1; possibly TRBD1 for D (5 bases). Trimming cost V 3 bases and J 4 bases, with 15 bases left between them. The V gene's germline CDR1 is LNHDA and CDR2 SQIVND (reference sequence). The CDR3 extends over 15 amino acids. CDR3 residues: CASSMWGRASTEAFF. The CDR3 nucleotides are TGTGCCAGTAGTATGTGGGGCAGGGCAAGCACTGAAGCTTTCTTT. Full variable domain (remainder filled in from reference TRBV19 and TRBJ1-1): DGGITQSPKYLFRKEGQNVTLSCEQNLNHDAMYWYRQDPGQGLRLIYYSQIVNDFQKGDIAEGYSVSREKKESFPLTVTSAQKNPTAFYLCASSMWGRASTEAFFGQGTRLTVV.

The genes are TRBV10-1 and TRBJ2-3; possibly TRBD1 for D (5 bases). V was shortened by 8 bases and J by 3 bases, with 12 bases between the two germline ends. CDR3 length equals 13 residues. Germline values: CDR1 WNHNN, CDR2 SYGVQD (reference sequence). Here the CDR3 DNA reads TGCGCCAGCGGAGTCCCAGGGACAGATACGCAGTATTTT. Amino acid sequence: CASGVPGTDTQYF.

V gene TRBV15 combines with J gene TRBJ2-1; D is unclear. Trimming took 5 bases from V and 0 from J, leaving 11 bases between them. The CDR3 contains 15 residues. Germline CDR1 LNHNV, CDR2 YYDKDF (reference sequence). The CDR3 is CATSSERSSYNEQFF. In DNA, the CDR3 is TGTGCCACCAGCTCCGAACGGAGCTCCTACAATGAGCAGTTCTTC.

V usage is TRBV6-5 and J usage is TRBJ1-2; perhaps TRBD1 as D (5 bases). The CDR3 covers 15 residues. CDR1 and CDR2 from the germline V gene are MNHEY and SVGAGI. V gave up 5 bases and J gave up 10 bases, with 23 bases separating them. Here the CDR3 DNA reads TGTGCCAGCAGTCCCGAAACACCGGGGGTTGATGACTACACCTTC. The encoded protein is CASSPETPGVDDYTF.

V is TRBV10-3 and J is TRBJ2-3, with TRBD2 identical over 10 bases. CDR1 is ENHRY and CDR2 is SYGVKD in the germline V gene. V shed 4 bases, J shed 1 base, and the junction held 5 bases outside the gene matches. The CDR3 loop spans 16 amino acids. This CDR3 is CAISVLGTSGTDTQYF. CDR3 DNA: TGTGCCATCAGTGTCCTCGGGACTAGCGGCACAGATACGCAGTATTTT.

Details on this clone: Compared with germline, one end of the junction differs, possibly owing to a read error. The CDR3 reads CASSSGLAGSLVRF. The CDR3 DNA is TGTGCCAGCAGCTCCGGACTAGCGGGATCCCTCGTTCGCTTC. The chain recombines TRBV11-2 with TRBJ2-7; 12 bases agree with TRBD2. Per germline, CDR1 SGHAT and CDR2 FQNNGV. This CDR3 is built from 14 residues.

CDR3 sequence: CASSRTVPPYEQYF. DNA for the CDR3: TGTGCCAGCAGCAGGACAGTCCCCCCCTACGAGCAGTACTTC. The chain has TRBV27 and TRBJ2-7, with D possibly being TRBD1 (6 bases). V gave up 6 bases and J gave up 2 bases, with 14 bases separating them. The CDR3 spans 14 residues. Germline CDR1 MNHEY, CDR2 SMNVEV (reference sequence).

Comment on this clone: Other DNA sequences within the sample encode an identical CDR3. The CDR3 is CASSMNRLRRAFF. CDR3 bases: TGTGCCAGTAGTATGAACAGGCTACGACGTGCTTTCTTT. The rearrangement joins TRBV19 to TRBJ1-1; D perhaps matches TRBD1 (5 bases). The CDR3 spans 13 residues. The V gene's germline CDR1 is LNHDA and CDR2 SQIVND (reference sequence). The V end lost 3 bases, the J end lost 11 bases, and 16 bases lay between the germline ends.

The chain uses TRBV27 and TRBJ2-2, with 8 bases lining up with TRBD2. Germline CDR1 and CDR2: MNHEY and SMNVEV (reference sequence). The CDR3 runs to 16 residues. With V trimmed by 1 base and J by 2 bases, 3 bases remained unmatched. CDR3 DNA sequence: TGTGCCAGCAGTTTATACGGGAGGGCCAACACCGGGGAGCTGTTTTTT. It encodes CASSLYGRANTGELFF.

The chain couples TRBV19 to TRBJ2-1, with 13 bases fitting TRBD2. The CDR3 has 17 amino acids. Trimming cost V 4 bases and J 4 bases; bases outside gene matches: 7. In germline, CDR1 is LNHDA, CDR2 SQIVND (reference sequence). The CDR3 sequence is CASSSQLAGGSYNEQFF. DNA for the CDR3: TGTGCCAGTAGTAGCCAACTAGCGGGAGGGAGTTACAATGAGCAGTTCTTC.

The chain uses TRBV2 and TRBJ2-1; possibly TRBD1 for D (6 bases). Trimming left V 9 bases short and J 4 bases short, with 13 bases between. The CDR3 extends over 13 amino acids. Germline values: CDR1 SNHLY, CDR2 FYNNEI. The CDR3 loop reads CARDRDTYNEQFF. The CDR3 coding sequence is TGTGCCAGAGATCGGGACACTTACAATGAGCAGTTCTTC.

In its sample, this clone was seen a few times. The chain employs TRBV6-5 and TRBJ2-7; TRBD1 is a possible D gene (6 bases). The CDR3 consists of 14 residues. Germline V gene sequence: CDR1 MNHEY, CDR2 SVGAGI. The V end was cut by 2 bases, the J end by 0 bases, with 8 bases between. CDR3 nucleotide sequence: TGTGCCAGCAGTTACCGGGACAACTCCTACGAGCAGTACTTC. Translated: CASSYRDNSYEQYF.

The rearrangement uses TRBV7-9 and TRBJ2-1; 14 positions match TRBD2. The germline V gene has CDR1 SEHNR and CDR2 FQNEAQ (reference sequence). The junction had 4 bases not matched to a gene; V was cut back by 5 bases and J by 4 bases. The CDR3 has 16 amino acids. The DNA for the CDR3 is TGTGCCAGCAGCCTCGGGACTAGCGGGAGTTACAATGAGCAGTTCTTC. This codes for CASSLGTSGSYNEQFF.

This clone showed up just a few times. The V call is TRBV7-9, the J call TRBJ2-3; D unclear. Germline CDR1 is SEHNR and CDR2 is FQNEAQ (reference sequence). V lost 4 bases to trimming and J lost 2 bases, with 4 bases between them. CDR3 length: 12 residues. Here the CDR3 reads CASSSFTDTQYF. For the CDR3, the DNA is TGTGCCAGCAGCTCCTTCACAGATACGCAGTATTTT. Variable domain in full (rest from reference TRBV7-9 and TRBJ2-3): DTGVSQNPRHKITKRGQNVTFRCDPISEHNRLYWYRQTLGQGPEFLTYFQNEAQLEKSRLLSDRFSAERPKGSFSTLEIQRTEQGDSAMYLCASSSFTDTQYFGPGTRLTVL.

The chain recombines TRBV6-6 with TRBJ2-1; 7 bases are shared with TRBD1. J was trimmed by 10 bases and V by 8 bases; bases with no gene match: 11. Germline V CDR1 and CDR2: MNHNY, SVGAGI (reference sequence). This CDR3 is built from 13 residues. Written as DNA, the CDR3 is TGTGCCAGCGGGAACAGGGGTTCTAGCGAGCAGTTCTTC. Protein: CASGNRGSSEQFF.

CDR3 amino acids: CASSLGARVNTEAFF. The CDR3 bases are TGTGCCAGCAGTTTAGGAGCCAGGGTGAACACTGAAGCTTTCTTT. The chain couples TRBV28 to TRBJ1-1, with D possibly matching TRBD1 (5 bases). This CDR3 spans 15 amino acids. Trimming stripped 2 bases from V and 0 bases from J, with 10 bases between. Germline V gene data show CDR1 as MDHEN and CDR2 as SYDVKM. Combining the CDR3 with reference TRBV28 and TRBJ1-1 gives the whole variable domain DVKVTQSSRYLVKRTGEKVFLECVQDMDHENMFWYRQDPGLGLRLIYFSYDVKMKEKGDIPEGYSVSREKKERFSLILESASTNQTSMYLCASSLGARVNTEAFFGQGTRLTVV.

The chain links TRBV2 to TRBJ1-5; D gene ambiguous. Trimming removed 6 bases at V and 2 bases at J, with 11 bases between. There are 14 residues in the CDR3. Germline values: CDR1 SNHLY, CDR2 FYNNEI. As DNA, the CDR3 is TGTGCCAGCAGCGTGACTGTAGGCAATCAGCCCCAGCATTTT. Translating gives CASSVTVGNQPQHF.

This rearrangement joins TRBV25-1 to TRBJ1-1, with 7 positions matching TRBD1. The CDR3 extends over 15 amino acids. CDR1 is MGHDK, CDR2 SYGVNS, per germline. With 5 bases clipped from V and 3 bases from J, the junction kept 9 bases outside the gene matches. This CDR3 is CASSTHRGGYTEAFF. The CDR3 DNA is TGTGCCAGCAGTACCCACAGGGGAGGCTACACTGAAGCTTTCTTT.

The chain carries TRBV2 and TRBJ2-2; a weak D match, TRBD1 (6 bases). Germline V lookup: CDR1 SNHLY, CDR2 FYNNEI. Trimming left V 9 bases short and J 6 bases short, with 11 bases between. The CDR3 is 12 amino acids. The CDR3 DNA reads TGTGCCAGAGCAGGGGAATCCGGGGAGCTGTTTTTT. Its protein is CARAGESGELFF. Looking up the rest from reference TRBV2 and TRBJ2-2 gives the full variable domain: EPEVTQTPSHQVTQMGQEVILRCVPISNHLYFYWYRQILGQKVEFLVSFYNNEISEKSEIFDDQFSVERPDGSNFTLKIRSTKLEDSAMYFCARAGESGELFFGEGSRLTVL.

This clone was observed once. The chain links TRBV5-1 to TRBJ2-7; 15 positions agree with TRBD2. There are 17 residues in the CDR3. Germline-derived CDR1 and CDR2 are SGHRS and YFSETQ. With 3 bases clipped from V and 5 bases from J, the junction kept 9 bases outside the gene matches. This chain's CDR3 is CASSYGLAGGFRDEQYF. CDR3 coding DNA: TGCGCCAGCAGCTATGGACTAGCGGGAGGGTTTCGGGACGAGCAGTACTTC.

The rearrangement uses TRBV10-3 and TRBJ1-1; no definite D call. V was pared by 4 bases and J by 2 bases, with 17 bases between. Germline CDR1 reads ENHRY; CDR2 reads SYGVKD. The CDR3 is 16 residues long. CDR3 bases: TGTGCCATCAGTGCTCGGCAGGTTCTGGTTAACACTGAAGCTTTCTTT. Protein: CAISARQVLVNTEAFF.

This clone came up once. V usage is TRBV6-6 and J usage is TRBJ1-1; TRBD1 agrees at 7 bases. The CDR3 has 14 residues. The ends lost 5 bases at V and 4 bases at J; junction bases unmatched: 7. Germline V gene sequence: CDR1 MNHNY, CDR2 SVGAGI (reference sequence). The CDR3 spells CASSQTTGTTEAFF. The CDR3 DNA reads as TGTGCCAGCAGTCAAACGACAGGGACCACTGAAGCTTTCTTT.

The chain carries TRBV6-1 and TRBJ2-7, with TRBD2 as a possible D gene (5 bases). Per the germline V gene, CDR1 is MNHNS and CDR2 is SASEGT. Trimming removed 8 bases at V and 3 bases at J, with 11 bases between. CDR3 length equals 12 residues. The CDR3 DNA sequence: TGTGCCAGCTCGAGAGGGAACTACGAGCAGTACTTC. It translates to CASSRGNYEQYF.

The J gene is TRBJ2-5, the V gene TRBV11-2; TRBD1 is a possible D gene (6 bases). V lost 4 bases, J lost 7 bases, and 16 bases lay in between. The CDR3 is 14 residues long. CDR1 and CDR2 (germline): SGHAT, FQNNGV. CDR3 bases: TGTGCCAGCAGCTCCCTACAGGGTCGTACGACCCAGTACTTC. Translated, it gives CASSSLQGRTTQYF.

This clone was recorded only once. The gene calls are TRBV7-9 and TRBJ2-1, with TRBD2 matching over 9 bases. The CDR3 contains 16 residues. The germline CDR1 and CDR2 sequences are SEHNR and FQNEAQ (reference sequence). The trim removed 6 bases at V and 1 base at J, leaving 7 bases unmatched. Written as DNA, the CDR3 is TGTGCCAGCAGTTTCCAGAGCGGGGGGTCCTACAATGAGCAGTTCTTC. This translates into CASSFQSGGSYNEQFF.